This entry lists 9 T cell receptor beta chains sequenced from one sample in a study of blood T cells in healthy people across ages. The authors ran a second PCR of about 6 to 11 cycles using a sample-barcoded 5' primer and a J-beta primer mix. One entry per CDR3 protein results from TCRdb running MiXCR on the 5' RACE reads. The sample has 1.5 million to 2 million distinct CDR3 sequences; approximately 28% are singletons. The sample comprised blood. These receptors were taken from a woman between 25 and 40 years old in good health.

This chain links TRBV5-4 with TRBJ2-7; 7 bases are a match to TRBD1. V gave up 4 bases and J gave up 1 base; unmatched junction bases: 8. The V gene's germline CDR1 is SGHNT and CDR2 YYREEE (reference sequence). The CDR3 runs 15 residues. The DNA of the CDR3 is TGTGCCAGCAGCCTCGACAGGGCTAGATCCTACGAGCAGTACTTC. Its translation is CASSLDRARSYEQYF.

This clonotype was counted ten times or more. The chain employs TRBV12-3 or TRBV12-4 and TRBJ2-1; D might be TRBD1 (6 bases). V was clipped by 5 bases and J by 10 bases, with 12 bases between them. The CDR3 has 12 amino acids. CDR3 in amino acids: CASSRTGTEQFF. The CDR3 nucleotides read TGTGCCAGCAGTCGGACCGGGACAGAGCAGTTCTTC.

The rearrangement links TRBV24-1 to TRBJ1-1, with unresolved D. The germline CDR1 and CDR2 sequences are KGHDR and SFDVKD. V lost 3 bases to trimming and J lost 4 bases, with 11 bases between them. The CDR3 totals 14 residues. DNA of the CDR3: TGTGCCACCAGTGATGACACCACGGGCACTGAAGCTTTCTTT. The encoded protein is CATSDDTTGTEAFF.

This rearrangement joins TRBV7-9 to TRBJ2-1; 9 bases are a match to TRBD1. This CDR3 comprises 17 residues. CDR1 is SEHNR and CDR2 is FQNEAQ in the germline V gene (reference sequence). The V and J ends lost 1 base and 7 bases, in that order; junction bases with no gene match: 11. The CDR3 spells CASSLVLDRGYWNEQFF. DNA for the CDR3: TGTGCCAGCAGCTTAGTCTTAGACAGGGGGTACTGGAATGAGCAGTTCTTC.

A remark on this clonotype: The junction departs from germline at one end; a sequencing error may be responsible. The CDR3 DNA follows: TGCGCCGGCAGCCCCCGGACTAGTGGTGGTACAGATACGCAGTATTTT. This encodes CAGSPRTSGGTDTQYF. The chain couples TRBV5-1 to TRBJ2-3; 7 nucleotides line up with TRBD2. CDR3 length equals 16 residues. Germline values: CDR1 SGHRS, CDR2 YFSETQ.

There are a few counts of this clonotype. The chain is built from TRBV5-6 and TRBJ1-2; 9 bases match TRBD1. The germline CDR1 and CDR2 sequences are SGHDT and YYEEEE. V trimming: 2 bases; J trimming: 5 bases; junction bases outside the gene matches: 13. The CDR3 covers 17 residues. This CDR3 is CASSFGTGPSYVYGYTF. The CDR3 nucleotides read TGTGCCAGCAGCTTTGGGACAGGGCCCAGCTACGTATATGGCTACACCTTC.

V is TRBV5-1 and J is TRBJ2-3; 10 nucleotides line up with TRBD1. Germline CDR1 reads SGHRS; CDR2 reads YFSETQ. The CDR3 totals 16 residues. Germline trimming cut 4 bases from V and 2 bases from J; bases unmatched to any gene: 7. The CDR3 sequence is CASSPGTGDYTDTQYF. The CDR3 DNA follows: TGCGCCAGCAGCCCCGGGACAGGGGATTACACAGATACGCAGTATTTT.

V usage is TRBV24-1 and J usage is TRBJ2-1; TRBD1 might be the D (6 bases). Trimming removed 0 bases from V and 0 bases from J, with 23 bases in between. Germline values: CDR1 KGHDR, CDR2 SFDVKD. This CDR3 region has 21 residues. As DNA, the CDR3 is TGTGCCACCAGTGATTTGAGTCAGGACAGCGTACGGTTACGCTCCTACAATGAGCAGTTCTTC. Translated: CATSDLSQDSVRLRSYNEQFF.

Many counts were recorded for this clonotype. This chain links TRBV9 with TRBJ2-4, with TRBD1 identical over 7 bases. CDR3 size: 16 residues. Germline lookup yields CDR1 SGDLS and CDR2 YYNGEE. The junction had 10 bases not matched to a gene; V was cut back by 3 bases and J by 4 bases. The CDR3 bases are TGTGCCAGCAGCGGGGATCTGGACAGGCATAAAAACATTCAGTACTTC. Protein sequence: CASSGDLDRHKNIQYF. Based on the CDR3 plus reference TRBV9 and TRBJ2-4, the full variable domain is DSGVTQTPKHLITATGQRVTLRCSPRSGDLSVYWYQQSLDQGLQFLIQYYNGEERAKGNILERFSAQQFPDLHSELNLSSLELGDSALYFCASSGDLDRHKNIQYFGAGTRLSVL.